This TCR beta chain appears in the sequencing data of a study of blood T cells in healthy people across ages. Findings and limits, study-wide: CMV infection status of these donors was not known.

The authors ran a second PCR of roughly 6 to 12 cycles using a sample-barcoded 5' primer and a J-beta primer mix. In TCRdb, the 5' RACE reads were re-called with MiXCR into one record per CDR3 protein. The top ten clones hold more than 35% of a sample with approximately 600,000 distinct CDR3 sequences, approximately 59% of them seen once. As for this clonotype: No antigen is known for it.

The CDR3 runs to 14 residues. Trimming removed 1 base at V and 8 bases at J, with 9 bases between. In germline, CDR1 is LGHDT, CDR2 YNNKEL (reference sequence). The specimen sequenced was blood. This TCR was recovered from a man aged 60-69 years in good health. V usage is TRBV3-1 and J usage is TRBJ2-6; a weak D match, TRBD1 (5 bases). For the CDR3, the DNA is TGTGCCAGCAGCCAAGGGTGGGGCACCAACGTCCTGACTTTC. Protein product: CASSQGWGTNVLTF.